This T cell receptor beta chain appears in the sequencing data of a study of cytomegalovirus exposure and HLA in healthy donors. General study findings and limits: As a later analysis showed, several of the most significant clusters appeared to be linked to common viral pathogens. Information on immune exposure was restricted to one variable (CMV serostatus). One variant, a missense change in DCLRE1C, was linked in a later analysis to TCR beta V- and J-gene trimming. Presence/absence results assume similar sequencing depth per donor, which may not hold.

Details on this clone: What it binds is unknown.

This CDR3 region has 13 residues. CDR1 is SNHLY and CDR2 is FYNNEI in the germline V gene. The V end lost 5 bases, the J end lost 4 bases, and 11 bases lay between the germline ends. The PCR made use of 60 Vbeta and 13 Jbeta primers. Clones were sequenced by immunoSEQ multiplex PCR, and TCRdb holds only the in-frame ones, with some missing. The sample shows 200,000 to 250,000 clones, less than 80% of them seen only once. This chain connects TRBV2 to TRBJ1-1, with D perhaps TRBD1 (5 bases). The sequence was collected from a girl between 2 and 10 years old in good health and CMV-seronegative. Sample: PBMCs. The CDR3 nucleotides are TGTGCCAGCAGTCCCAGGGTAGGCACTGAAGCTTTCTTT. Translated, it gives CASSPRVGTEAFF.